There are a few counts of the clone carrying this T cell receptor beta chain. Germline V gene sequence: CDR1 SGHRS, CDR2 YFSETQ. V lost 4 bases and J lost 6; bases outside the gene matches: 12. The CDR3 length is 16 residues. Time point of the sample: pretreatment peripheral blood. Each patient contributed between 1 and 8 total time points of blood mononuclear cells, pretreatment and during treatment. Repertoires were generated with immunoSEQ multiplex PCR, while TCRdb's copy carries only in-frame clones and drops some. Of about 85,000 clones listed, around 85% are singletons. The entry originates in a study of PD-L1 blockade in urothelial cancer. About the study: At some point between 2013 and 2015, patients got going on atezolizumab, taking 1,200 mg intravenously every 3 weeks. Twenty-five of the 29 patients were men with bladder-origin urothelial cancer. After treatment start, blood was analyzed at 3 weeks (second dose) and at 6 weeks.

The chain is built from TRBV5-1 and TRBJ2-2; 7 nucleotides align to TRBD1. This sequence originates from a man in his fifties or sixties with urothelial cancer. Sequenced material: PBMCs, taken around atezolizumab (anti-PD-L1) treatment. The CDR3 nucleotides are TGCGCCAGCAGCGTGGCCCCTTTAGGGGGCGCCGGGGAGCTGTTTTTT. Protein sequence: CASSVAPLGGAGELFF.